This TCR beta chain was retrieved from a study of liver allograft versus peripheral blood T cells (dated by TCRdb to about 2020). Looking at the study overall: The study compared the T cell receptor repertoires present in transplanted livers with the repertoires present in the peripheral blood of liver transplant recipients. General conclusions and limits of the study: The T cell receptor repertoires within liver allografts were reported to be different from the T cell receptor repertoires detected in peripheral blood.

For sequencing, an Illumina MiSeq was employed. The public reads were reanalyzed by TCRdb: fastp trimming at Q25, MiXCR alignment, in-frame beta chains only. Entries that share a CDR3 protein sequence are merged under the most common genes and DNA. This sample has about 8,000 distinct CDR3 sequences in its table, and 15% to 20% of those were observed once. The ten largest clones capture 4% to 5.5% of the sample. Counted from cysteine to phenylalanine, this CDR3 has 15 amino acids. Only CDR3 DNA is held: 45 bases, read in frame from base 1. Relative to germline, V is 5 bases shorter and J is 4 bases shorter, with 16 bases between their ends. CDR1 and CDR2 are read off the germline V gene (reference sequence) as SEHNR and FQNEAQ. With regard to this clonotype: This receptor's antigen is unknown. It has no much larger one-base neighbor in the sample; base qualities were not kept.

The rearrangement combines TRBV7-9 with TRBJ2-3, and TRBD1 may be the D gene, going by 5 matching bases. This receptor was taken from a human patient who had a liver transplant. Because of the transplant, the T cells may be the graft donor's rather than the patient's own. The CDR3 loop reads CASSLPQGGSDTQYF. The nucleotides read TGTGCCAGCAGCCTGCCTCAGGGTGGGTCAGATACGCAGTATTTT.